These T cell receptor beta chains were read from a single sample in a study of T cells in Graves' hyperthyroidism and ophthalmopathy. TCRdb re-called the multiplex PCR reads with MiXCR, one entry per CDR3 protein. Of 340,000 or so distinct CDR3 sequences detected, around 16% appear once; the ten largest clones hold roughly 33%. Sequenced material: blood. The receptors were sampled from a man younger than 40 with Graves' hyperthyroidism. Each CDR3 is given with its conserved first and last residue. D genes are given only for firm matches. Expanded clones are given a class, and other clones once, few, many or no size at all.

j_call: TRBJ2-3; clone_size: many; cdr3_length: 16; v_call: TRBV20-1; d_call: .; cdr3_aa: CSASGWDWSSTDTQYF; cdr3_nt: TGCAGTGCTAGTGGGTGGGATTGGTCGAGCACAGATACGCAGTATTTT
j_call: TRBJ2-1; clone_size: .; cdr3_length: 12; v_call: TRBV12-3/TRBV12-4; d_call: .; cdr3_aa: CASSRVPNEQFF; cdr3_nt: TGTGCCAGCAGTCGCGTCCCCAATGAGCAGTTCTTC
j_call: TRBJ2-3; clone_size: many; cdr3_length: 15; v_call: TRBV2; d_call: .; cdr3_aa: CASSTRTGSTDTQYF; cdr3_nt: TGTGCCAGCAGTACCCGGACCGGGAGCACAGATACGCAGTATTTT
j_call: TRBJ1-2; clone_size: many; cdr3_length: 14; v_call: TRBV11-3; d_call: .; cdr3_aa: CASSPRQGLHGYTF; cdr3_nt: TGTGCCAGCAGCCCCCGGCAGGGACTCCACGGCTACACCTTC
j_call: TRBJ2-1; clone_size: few; cdr3_length: 13; v_call: TRBV6-4; d_call: .; cdr3_aa: CASSEQTVSEQFF; cdr3_nt: TGTGCCAGCAGTGAACAGACTGTTAGTGAGCAGTTCTTC
j_call: TRBJ2-1; clone_size: many; cdr3_length: 15; v_call: TRBV18; d_call: TRBD2; cdr3_aa: CASSPQRDYHNEQFF; cdr3_nt: TGTGCCAGCTCACCACAAAGGGACTACCACAATGAGCAGTTCTTC
j_call: TRBJ2-3; clone_size: many; cdr3_length: 14; v_call: TRBV12-3/TRBV12-4; d_call: .; cdr3_aa: CASSLADSTDTQYF; cdr3_nt: TGTGCCAGCAGTTTAGCGGACAGCACAGATACGCAGTATTTT
j_call: TRBJ1-1; clone_size: few; cdr3_length: 15; v_call: TRBV2; d_call: .; cdr3_aa: CASSERPPRDTEAFF; cdr3_nt: TGTGCCAGCAGTGAAAGGCCCCCCAGGGACACTGAAGCTTTCTTT
j_call: TRBJ2-5; clone_size: many; cdr3_length: 15; v_call: TRBV11-1; d_call: TRBD1; cdr3_aa: CASSSDRERQETQYF; cdr3_nt: TGTGCCAGCAGCTCCGACAGGGAAAGGCAAGAGACCCAGTACTTC
j_call: TRBJ2-3; clone_size: few; cdr3_length: 12; v_call: TRBV5-1; d_call: .; cdr3_aa: CASRADGDTQYF; cdr3_nt: TGCGCCAGCCGGGCCGACGGGGATACGCAGTATTTT
j_call: TRBJ2-1; clone_size: .; cdr3_length: 16; v_call: TRBV7-6; d_call: TRBD1; cdr3_aa: CASSSNSATGVNEQFF; cdr3_nt: TGTGCCAGCAGCTCCAATTCCGCGACAGGGGTCAATGAGCAGTTCTTC
j_call: TRBJ2-7; clone_size: .; cdr3_length: 16; v_call: TRBV29-1; d_call: .; cdr3_aa: CSVETSDTGVPYEQYF; cdr3_nt: TGCAGCGTTGAAACCAGTGACACCGGGGTGCCCTACGAGCAGTACTTC
j_call: TRBJ2-3; clone_size: many; cdr3_length: 14; v_call: TRBV5-6; d_call: TRBD1; cdr3_aa: CASSSSTGGDTQYF; cdr3_nt: TGTGCCAGCAGCTCGAGTACAGGGGGAGATACGCAGTATTTT
j_call: TRBJ1-2; clone_size: many; cdr3_length: 16; v_call: TRBV12-3/TRBV12-4; d_call: .; cdr3_aa: CASSLGRDILKYGYTF; cdr3_nt: TGTGCCAGCAGTTTAGGGCGGGACATCCTAAAGTATGGCTACACCTTC
j_call: TRBJ2-2; clone_size: many; cdr3_length: 14; v_call: TRBV20-1; d_call: .; cdr3_aa: CSARALANTGELFF; cdr3_nt: TGCAGTGCTAGAGCCCTAGCGAACACCGGGGAGCTGTTTTTT
j_call: TRBJ2-7; clone_size: many; cdr3_length: 14; v_call: TRBV6-5; d_call: .; cdr3_aa: CASSYWSGSYEQYF; cdr3_nt: TGTGCCAGCAGTTACTGGTCCGGTTCCTACGAGCAGTACTTC
j_call: TRBJ2-1; clone_size: .; cdr3_length: 15; v_call: TRBV30; d_call: .; cdr3_aa: CAWSSIQDAPDEQFF; cdr3_nt: TGTGCCTGGAGTTCAATACAGGACGCCCCCGATGAGCAGTTCTTC
j_call: TRBJ2-3; clone_size: .; cdr3_length: 17; v_call: TRBV11-2; d_call: .; cdr3_aa: CASKNPGLGGATDTQYF; cdr3_nt: TGTGCCAGCAAAAACCCCGGGCTCGGAGGTGCCACAGATACGCAGTATTTT
j_call: TRBJ2-7; clone_size: many; cdr3_length: 14; v_call: TRBV7-8; d_call: .; cdr3_aa: CASSLGPAYYEQYF; cdr3_nt: TGTGCCAGCAGCTTAGGGCCAGCTTACTACGAGCAGTACTTC
j_call: TRBJ2-3; clone_size: .; cdr3_length: 13; v_call: TRBV20-1; d_call: .; cdr3_aa: CGARGRPTDTQYF; cdr3_nt: TGCGGTGCTAGAGGACGGCCCACAGATACGCAGTATTTT
j_call: TRBJ1-5; clone_size: few; cdr3_length: 12; v_call: TRBV24-1; d_call: .; cdr3_aa: CATSRADQPQHF; cdr3_nt: TGTGCCACCAGTCGAGCCGATCAGCCCCAGCATTTT
j_call: TRBJ1-5; clone_size: many; cdr3_length: 15; v_call: TRBV12-3/TRBV12-4; d_call: TRBD1; cdr3_aa: CASSPSTGNNQPQHF; cdr3_nt: TGTGCCAGCAGTCCCTCGACAGGGAACAATCAGCCCCAGCATTTT
j_call: TRBJ1-2; clone_size: .; cdr3_length: 14; v_call: TRBV6-2/TRBV6-3; d_call: TRBD1; cdr3_aa: CASSYGTGGSGYTF; cdr3_nt: TGTGCCAGCAGTTACGGGACAGGGGGCTCTGGCTACACCTTC
j_call: TRBJ2-7; clone_size: .; cdr3_length: 9; v_call: TRBV10-2; d_call: .; cdr3_aa: CASTLEQYF; cdr3_nt: TGCGCCAGCACCCTCGAGCAGTACTTC
j_call: TRBJ2-1; clone_size: .; cdr3_length: 13; v_call: TRBV6-1; d_call: TRBD2; cdr3_aa: CASTAGGPNEQFF; cdr3_nt: TGTGCCAGCACCGCGGGGGGCCCGAATGAGCAGTTCTTC
j_call: TRBJ2-3; clone_size: few; cdr3_length: 11; v_call: TRBV19; d_call: .; cdr3_aa: CASGPADTQYF; cdr3_nt: TGTGCCAGTGGTCCTGCCGATACGCAGTATTTT
j_call: TRBJ1-3; clone_size: .; cdr3_length: 17; v_call: TRBV28; d_call: .; cdr3_aa: CASSPRPGTIAGDTIYF; cdr3_nt: TGTGCCAGCAGCCCTAGACCCGGGACAATCGCCGGGGACACCATATATTTT
j_call: TRBJ2-7; clone_size: few; cdr3_length: 14; v_call: TRBV20-1; d_call: TRBD1; cdr3_aa: CSALHRDRGREQYF; cdr3_nt: TGCAGTGCCCTTCACCGGGACAGGGGCCGCGAGCAGTACTTC
j_call: TRBJ2-3; clone_size: many; cdr3_length: 15; v_call: TRBV5-1; d_call: .; cdr3_aa: CASSATQGGTDTQYF; cdr3_nt: TGCGCCAGCAGCGCAACACAGGGTGGCACAGATACGCAGTATTTT
j_call: TRBJ2-7; clone_size: .; cdr3_length: 15; v_call: TRBV25-1; d_call: TRBD2; cdr3_aa: CASSVTSGGAYEQYF; cdr3_nt: TGTGCCAGCAGTGTTACTAGCGGGGGCGCCTACGAGCAGTACTTC
j_call: TRBJ2-3; clone_size: many; cdr3_length: 14; v_call: TRBV5-1; d_call: TRBD2; cdr3_aa: CASSSGENTDTQYF; cdr3_nt: TGCGCCAGCAGTAGCGGGGAGAACACAGATACGCAGTATTTT